This T cell receptor (beta chain) was captured in a study of PD-1 blockade in classical Hodgkin lymphoma. A few counts support this clone. Documented time point: cycle 4 day 1 (C4D1), after more than five weeks of nivolumab. In every patient, relapse followed autologous stem cell transplantation, while exposure to brentuximab vedotin differed. Sequencing was performed with immunoSEQ multiplex PCR; in TCRdb, only in-frame clones are kept and a portion is missing. This table has 20,000 to 25,000 clones, under 85% appearing once. This material consisted of peripheral blood mononuclear cells (PBMCs), taken before the fourth cycle of nivolumab. The sequence was collected from a human donor with classical Hodgkin lymphoma.

DNA of the CDR3: TGTGCCAGCAACGGGGGGTGGAACACCGGGGAGCTGTTTTTT. Encoded protein: CASNGGWNTGELFF. V is TRBV27 and J is TRBJ2-2; 7 bases are shared with TRBD2. This CDR3 comprises 14 residues. The V and J ends lost 7 bases and 1 base, in that order; junction bases with no gene match: 3. The germline CDR1 and CDR2 sequences are MNHEY and SMNVEV (reference sequence).